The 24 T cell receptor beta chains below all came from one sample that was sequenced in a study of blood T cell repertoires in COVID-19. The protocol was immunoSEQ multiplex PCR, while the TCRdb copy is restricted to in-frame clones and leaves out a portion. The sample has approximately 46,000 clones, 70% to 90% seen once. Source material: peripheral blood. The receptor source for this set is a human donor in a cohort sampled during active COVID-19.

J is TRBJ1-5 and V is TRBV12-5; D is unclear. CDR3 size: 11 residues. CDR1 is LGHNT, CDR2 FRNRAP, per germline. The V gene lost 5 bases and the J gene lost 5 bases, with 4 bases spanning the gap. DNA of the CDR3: TGTGCTAGTGGTCCGTATCAGCCCCAGCATTTT. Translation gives CASGPYQPQHF.

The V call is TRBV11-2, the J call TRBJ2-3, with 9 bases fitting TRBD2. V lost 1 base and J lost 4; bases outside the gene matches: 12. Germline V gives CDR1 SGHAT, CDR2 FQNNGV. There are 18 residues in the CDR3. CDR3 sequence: CASSLAKGLARLADTQYF. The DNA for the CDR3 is TGTGCCAGCAGCTTAGCAAAGGGACTAGCCCGGTTAGCAGATACGCAGTATTTT.

CDR3 protein: CASSDRRLSSYEQYF. Written as DNA, the CDR3 is TGTGCCAGCAGCGACAGGCGCCTAAGCTCCTACGAGCAGTACTTC. The chain carries TRBV27 and TRBJ2-7; perhaps TRBD1 as D (6 bases). The CDR3 has 15 amino acids. V dropped 6 bases and J dropped 0 bases, with 15 bases sitting between them. Germline assignment: CDR1 MNHEY and CDR2 SMNVEV (reference sequence).

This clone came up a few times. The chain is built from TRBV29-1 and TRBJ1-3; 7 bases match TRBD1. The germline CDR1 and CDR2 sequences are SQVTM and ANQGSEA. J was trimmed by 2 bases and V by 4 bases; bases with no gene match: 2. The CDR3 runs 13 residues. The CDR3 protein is CSVGQGAGNTIYF. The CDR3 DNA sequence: TGCAGCGTTGGACAGGGAGCTGGAAACACCATATATTTT. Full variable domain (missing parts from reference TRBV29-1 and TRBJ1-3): SAVISQKPSRDICQRGTSLTIQCQVDSQVTMMFWYRQQPGQSLTLIATANQGSEATYESGFVIDKFPISRPNLTFSTLTVSNMSPEDSSIYLCSVGQGAGNTIYFGEGSWLTVV.

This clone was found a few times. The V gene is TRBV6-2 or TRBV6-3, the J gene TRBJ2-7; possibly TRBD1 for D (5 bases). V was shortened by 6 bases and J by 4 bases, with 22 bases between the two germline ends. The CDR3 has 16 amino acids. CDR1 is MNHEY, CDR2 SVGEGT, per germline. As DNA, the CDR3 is TGTGCCAGCAGCCCGCTCTCCTCGACAGCGCCATACGAGCAGTACTTC. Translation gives CASSPLSSTAPYEQYF.

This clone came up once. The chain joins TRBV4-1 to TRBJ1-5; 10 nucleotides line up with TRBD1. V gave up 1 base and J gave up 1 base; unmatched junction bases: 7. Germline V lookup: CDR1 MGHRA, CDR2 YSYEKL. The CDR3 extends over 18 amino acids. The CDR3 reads CASSQGQGAGRSNQPQHF. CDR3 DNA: TGCGCCAGCAGCCAAGGACAGGGGGCCGGAAGGAGCAATCAGCCCCAGCATTTT.

The CDR3 DNA sequence: TGTGCCAGCAGCCAAGATTTCGCGGGAAAGGGGGAGCAGTACTTC. Protein sequence: CASSQDFAGKGEQYF. The rearrangement uses TRBV4-2 and TRBJ2-7, with a weak D call TRBD2 (6 bases). The CDR3 consists of 15 residues. V shed 0 bases and J shed 7 bases, with 16 bases lying between them. CDR1 is LGHNA and CDR2 is YNFKEQ in the germline V gene.

CDR3 sequence: CASRDSGVAEETQYF. DNA of the CDR3: TGTGCCAGCAGAGATAGCGGGGTAGCGGAAGAGACCCAGTACTTC. V and J are TRBV2 and TRBJ2-5; 8 bases line up with TRBD2. The V and J ends lost 6 bases and 3 bases, in that order; junction bases with no gene match: 9. The CDR3 sequence is 15 residues long. Germline V CDR1 and CDR2: SNHLY, FYNNEI.

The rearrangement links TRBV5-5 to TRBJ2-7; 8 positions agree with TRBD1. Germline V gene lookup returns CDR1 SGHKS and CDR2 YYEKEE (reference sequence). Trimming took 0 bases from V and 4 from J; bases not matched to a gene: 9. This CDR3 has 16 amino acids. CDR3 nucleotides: TGTGCCAGCAGCTTGGCTGGTGCAGGGGGCGGATACGAGCAGTACTTC. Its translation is CASSLAGAGGGYEQYF. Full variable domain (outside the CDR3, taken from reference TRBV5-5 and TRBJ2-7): DAGVTQSPTHLIKTRGQQVTLRCSPISGHKSVSWYQQVLGQGPQFIFQYYEKEERGRGNFPDRFSARQFPNYSSELNVNALLLGDSALYLCASSLAGAGGGYEQYFGPGTRLTVT.

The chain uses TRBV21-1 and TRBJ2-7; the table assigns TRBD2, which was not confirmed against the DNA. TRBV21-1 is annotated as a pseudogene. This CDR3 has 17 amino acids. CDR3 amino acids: CASSWGDSGGTFYEQYF. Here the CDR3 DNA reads TGTGCCAGCAGCTGGGGAGATAGCGGGGGGACCTTCTACGAGCAGTACTTC.

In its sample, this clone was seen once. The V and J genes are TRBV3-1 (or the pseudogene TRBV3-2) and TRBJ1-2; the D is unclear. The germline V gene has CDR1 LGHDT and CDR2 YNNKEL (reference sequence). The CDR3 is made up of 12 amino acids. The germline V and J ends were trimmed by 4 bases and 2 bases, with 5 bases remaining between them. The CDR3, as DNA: TGTGCCAGCAGCCCCGGGAACTATGGCTACACCTTC. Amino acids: CASSPGNYGYTF.

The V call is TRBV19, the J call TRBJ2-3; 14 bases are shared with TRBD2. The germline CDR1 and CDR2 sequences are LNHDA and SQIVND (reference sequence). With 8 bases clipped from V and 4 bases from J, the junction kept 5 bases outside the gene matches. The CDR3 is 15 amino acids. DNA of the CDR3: TGTGCCAGTGGGAAGACTAGCGGGGGGGCAGATACGCAGTATTTT. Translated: CASGKTSGGADTQYF.

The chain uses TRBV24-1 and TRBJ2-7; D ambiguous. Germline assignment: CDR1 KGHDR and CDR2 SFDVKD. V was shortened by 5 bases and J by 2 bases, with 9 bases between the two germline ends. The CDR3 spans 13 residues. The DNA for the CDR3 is TGTGCCACCAGTGGCAGGCCAACCTACGAGCAGTACTTC. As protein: CATSGRPTYEQYF.

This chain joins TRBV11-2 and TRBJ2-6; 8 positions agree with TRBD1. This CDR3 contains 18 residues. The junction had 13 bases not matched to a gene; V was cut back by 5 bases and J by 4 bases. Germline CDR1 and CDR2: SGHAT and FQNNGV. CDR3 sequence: CASSARDRRIRGANVLTF. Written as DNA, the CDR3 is TGTGCCAGCAGCGCCCGGGACAGGCGTATCCGGGGGGCCAACGTCCTGACTTTC.

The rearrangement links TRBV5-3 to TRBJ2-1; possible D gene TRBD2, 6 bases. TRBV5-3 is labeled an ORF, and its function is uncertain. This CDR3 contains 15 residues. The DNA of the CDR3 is TGTGTTGCGAATGGAGCGGGTTACTCCTACAATGAGCAGTTCTTC. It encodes CVANGAGYSYNEQFF.

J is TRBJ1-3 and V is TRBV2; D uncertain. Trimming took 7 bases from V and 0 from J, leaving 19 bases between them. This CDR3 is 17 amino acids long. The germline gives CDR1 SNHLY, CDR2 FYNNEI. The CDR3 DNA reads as TGTGCCAGCATCGGGCCCGGGATGGCCCACTCTGGAAACACCATATATTTT. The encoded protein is CASIGPGMAHSGNTIYF.

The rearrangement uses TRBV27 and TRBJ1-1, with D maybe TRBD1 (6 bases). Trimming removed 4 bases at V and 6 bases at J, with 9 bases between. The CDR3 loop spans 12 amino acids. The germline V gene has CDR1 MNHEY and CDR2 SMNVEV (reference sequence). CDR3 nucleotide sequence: TGTGCCAGCAGTTCAACAGGGTCTGAAGCTTTCTTT. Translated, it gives CASSSTGSEAFF.

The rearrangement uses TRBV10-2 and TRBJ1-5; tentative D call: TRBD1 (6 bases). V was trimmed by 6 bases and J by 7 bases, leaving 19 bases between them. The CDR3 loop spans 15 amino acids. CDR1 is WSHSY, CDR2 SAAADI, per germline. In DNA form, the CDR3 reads TGCGCCAGCAGCGACCCGAGGAGGGGGGGACAGCCCCAGCATTTT. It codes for CASSDPRRGGQPQHF.

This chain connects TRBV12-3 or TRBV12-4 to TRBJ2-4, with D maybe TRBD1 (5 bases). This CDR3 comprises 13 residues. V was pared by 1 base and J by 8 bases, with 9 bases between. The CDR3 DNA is TGTGCCAGCAGTTTAGGTTGGGGCGACATTCAGTACTTC. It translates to CASSLGWGDIQYF.

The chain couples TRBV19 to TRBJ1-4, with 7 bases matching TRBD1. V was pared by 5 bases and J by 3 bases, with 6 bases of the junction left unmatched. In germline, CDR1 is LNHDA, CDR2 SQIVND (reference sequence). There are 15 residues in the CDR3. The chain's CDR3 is CASSPRDRPNEKLFF. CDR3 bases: TGTGCCAGTAGTCCCCGGGACAGACCTAATGAAAAACTGTTTTTT.

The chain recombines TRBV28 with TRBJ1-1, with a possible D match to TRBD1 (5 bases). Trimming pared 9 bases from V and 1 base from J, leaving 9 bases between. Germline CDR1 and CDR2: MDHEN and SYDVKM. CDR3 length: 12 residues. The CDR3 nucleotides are TGTGCCAGTAATACAGGGAACACTGAAGCTTTCTTT. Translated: CASNTGNTEAFF.

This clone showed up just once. DNA of the CDR3: TGTGCCAGCAGTCCTGGGACACCCCTAGAGCAGTACTTC. Translating gives CASSPGTPLEQYF. This sequence joins TRBV28 and TRBJ2-7, with D possibly matching TRBD1 (6 bases). CDR1 is MDHEN, CDR2 SYDVKM, per germline. CDR3 length equals 13 residues. V shed 5 bases and J shed 7 bases, with 15 bases lying between them.

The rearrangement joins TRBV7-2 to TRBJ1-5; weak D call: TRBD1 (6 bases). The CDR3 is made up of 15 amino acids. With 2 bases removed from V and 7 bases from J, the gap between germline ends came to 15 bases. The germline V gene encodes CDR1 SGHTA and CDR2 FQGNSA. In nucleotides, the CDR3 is TGTGCCAGCAGCTTAAGTAGCAGGGGTGCCCAGCCCCAGCATTTT. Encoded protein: CASSLSSRGAQPQHF.

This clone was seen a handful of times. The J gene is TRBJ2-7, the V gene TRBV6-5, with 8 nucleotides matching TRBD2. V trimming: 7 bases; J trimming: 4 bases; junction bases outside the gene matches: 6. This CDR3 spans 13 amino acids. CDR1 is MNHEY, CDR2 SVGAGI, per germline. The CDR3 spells CASNSGVQYEQYF. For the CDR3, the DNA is TGTGCCAGCAATAGCGGGGTGCAATACGAGCAGTACTTC.